This TCR beta chain stems from a study of blood T cell repertoires in COVID-19. In its sample, this clone was seen a few times. Assay used: immunoSEQ multiplex PCR; TCRdb lists only in-frame clones, some missing. The data show about 250,000 clones, with 85% seen just once and 4.5% to 5.5% held by the top ten. Germline V gives CDR1 GTSNPN, CDR2 SVGIG (reference sequence). CDR3 length equals 16 residues. V was clipped by 2 bases and J by 0 bases, with 14 bases between them. Sequencing input: peripheral blood. This chain links TRBV30 with TRBJ1-3; D perhaps matches TRBD1 (5 bases). The receptor was derived from a man aged 45-65 years with active or convalescent COVID-19. The CDR3 DNA reads as TGTGCCTGGAGTCAATGGAGGGGAAGCTCTGGAAACACCATATATTTT. As protein: CAWSQWRGSSGNTIYF. The variable domain in full, completed from reference TRBV30 and TRBJ1-3, reads SQTIHQWPATLVQPVGSPLSLECTVEGTSNPNLYWYRQAAGRGLQLLFYSVGIGQISSEVPQNLSASRPQDRQFILSSKKLLLSDSGFYLCAWSQWRGSSGNTIYFGEGSWLTVV.